Following are 16 T cell receptor beta chains from one sample sequenced in a study of T cell responses to AZD1222 COVID-19 vaccine. Profiled with immunoSEQ multiplex PCR; TCRdb holds only in-frame clones, not every one. Seen here are more than 95,000 clones, roughly 87% observed once, and the top ten hold about 4%. The specimen comprised peripheral blood, sampled on day 0 of MenACWY control vaccination. Source of these receptors: an adult in good health.

V and J are TRBV3-1 (or the pseudogene TRBV3-2) and TRBJ2-7; 14 bases line up with TRBD2. Germline V CDR1 and CDR2: LGHDT, YNNKEL (reference sequence). Unmatched junction bases numbered 3, after V lost 4 bases and J lost 4 bases. The CDR3 loop spans 15 amino acids. DNA for the CDR3: TGTGCCAGCAGCCCCGGACTAGCGGGGGGTTACGAGCAGTACGTC. It specifies CASSPGLAGGYEQYV.

The chain uses TRBV18 and TRBJ1-1; D is perhaps TRBD1 (5 bases). The CDR3 has 13 residues. Germline V lookup: CDR1 KGHSH, CDR2 LQKENI. Trimming stripped 6 bases from V and 1 base from J, with 9 bases between. The CDR3 coding sequence is TGTGCCAGCTCCCTCGACAGGAACACTGAAGCTTTCTTT. This sequence encodes CASSLDRNTEAFF.

The chain uses TRBV7-9 and TRBJ2-7; D remains unclear. This CDR3 region has 14 residues. V shed 1 base and J shed 2 bases, with 9 bases lying between them. Germline V gene lookup returns CDR1 SEHNR and CDR2 FQNEAQ (reference sequence). CDR3 coding DNA: TGTGCCAGCAGCTTAGGTAACGTAGCCTACGAGCAGTACTTC. The encoded protein is CASSLGNVAYEQYF.

The chain joins TRBV7-9 to TRBJ1-4, with TRBD1 as a possible D gene (6 bases). The germline CDR1 and CDR2 sequences are SEHNR and FQNEAQ (reference sequence). There are 16 residues in the CDR3. V was shortened by 5 bases and J by 7 bases, with 20 bases between the two germline ends. In DNA form, the CDR3 reads TGTGCCAGCAGCCAGGACAGCGACAATGGGGGTGAAAAACTGTTTTTT. This codes for CASSQDSDNGGEKLFF.

This chain joins TRBV11-3 and TRBJ2-5, with D perhaps TRBD2 (5 bases). Germline assignment: CDR1 SGHNT and CDR2 YENEEA. The V gene lost 0 bases and the J gene lost 1 base, with 18 bases spanning the gap. The CDR3 spans 18 residues. DNA of the CDR3: TGTGCCAGCAGCTTAGAGGGTCAATGGAGCGGACTCCAAGAGACCCAGTACTTC. Translating gives CASSLEGQWSGLQETQYF.

This clone was counted once. The rearrangement uses TRBV6-6 and TRBJ1-2; D is undetermined. V shed 7 bases and J shed 8 bases, with 11 bases lying between them. This CDR3 is built from 11 residues. Germline CDR1 reads MNHNY; CDR2 reads SVGAGI (reference sequence). CDR3 DNA sequence: TGTGCCAGCAATAACGGGAGGGGCTACACCTTC. Protein: CASNNGRGYTF.

The chain links TRBV7-2 to TRBJ2-7; 10 bases are a match to TRBD2. This CDR3 has 15 amino acids. Per germline, CDR1 SGHTA and CDR2 FQGNSA. J gave up 4 bases and V 1 base, and 4 bases lay outside the gene matches. The CDR3 region has the DNA TGTGCCAGCAGCTTAGGTCTACTAGCGGGGTACGAGCAGTACTTC. Translated: CASSLGLLAGYEQYF.

The V gene is TRBV4-1, the J gene TRBJ1-1, with D perhaps TRBD1 (5 bases). The ends were cut back, 2 bases at V and 0 bases at J, with 10 bases in the middle. Germline V CDR1 and CDR2: MGHRA, YSYEKL. The CDR3 totals 15 residues. The CDR3 DNA sequence: TGCGCCAGCAGCCAAATGGAGGGGTTGAACACTGAAGCTTTCTTT. Its protein is CASSQMEGLNTEAFF.

The V call is TRBV6-6, the J call TRBJ1-2; D might be TRBD1 (5 bases). Trimming shortened V by 2 bases and J by 4 bases, and 14 bases separated the two germline ends. From germline, CDR1 is MNHNY and CDR2 SVGAGI (reference sequence). The CDR3 runs 15 residues. The CDR3 region is CASSYDGRGIYGYTF. CDR3 nucleotides: TGTGCCAGCAGTTACGATGGTAGGGGAATCTATGGCTACACCTTC.

The rearrangement joins TRBV19 to TRBJ2-3, with D perhaps TRBD2 (6 bases). Germline lookup yields CDR1 LNHDA and CDR2 SQIVND (reference sequence). There are 14 residues in the CDR3. V lost 0 bases, J lost 8 bases, and 12 bases lay in between. The CDR3 DNA reads as TGTGCCAGTAGTATAGATCCGACTAGGAGTACGCAGTATTTT. Translating gives CASSIDPTRSTQYF.

This clone was detected once. The chain is built from TRBV6-2 or TRBV6-3 and TRBJ1-2; D unresolved. Germline values: CDR1 MNHEY, CDR2 SVGEGT. V lost 6 bases and J lost 3, with 5 bases in between. This CDR3 is built from 11 residues. The CDR3 DNA reads TGTGCCAGCAGCCAACACTATGGCTACACCTTC. It yields the protein CASSQHYGYTF.

This sequence joins TRBV7-2 and TRBJ2-4; 10 bases are a match to TRBD1. V lost 1 base, J lost 0 bases, and 0 bases stayed unmatched. The CDR3 extends over 16 amino acids. Germline assignment: CDR1 SGHTA and CDR2 FQGNSA. The CDR3 DNA follows: TGTGCCAGCAGCTTAGGACAGGGGGCAGCCAAAAACATTCAGTACTTC. Translation: CASSLGQGAAKNIQYF. Supplemented by reference TRBV7-2 and TRBJ2-4, the full variable domain reads GAGVSQSPSNKVTEKGKDVELRCDPISGHTALYWYRQSLGQGLEFLIYFQGNSAPDKSGLPSDRFSAERTGGSVSTLTIQRTQQEDSAVYLCASSLGQGAAKNIQYFGAGTRLSVL.

The chain links TRBV7-9 to TRBJ1-6, with 7 bases matching TRBD1. There are 16 residues in the CDR3. Germline V gene sequence: CDR1 SEHNR, CDR2 FQNEAQ (reference sequence). The J segment lost 7 bases and the V segment lost 5 bases, leaving 11 bases of the junction unmatched. CDR3 loop: CASSDDSLTGNSPLHF. CDR3 nucleotides: TGTGCCAGCAGCGATGATAGTCTGACAGGGAATTCACCCCTCCACTTT.

This chain connects TRBV7-9 to TRBJ1-3; weak D call: TRBD1 (6 bases). The CDR3 is 17 residues long. V was cut by 3 bases and J by 0 bases, with 15 bases left in between. CDR1 is SEHNR and CDR2 is FQNEAQ in the germline V gene (reference sequence). The CDR3 here is CASSFRQVPVSGNTIYF. The CDR3 region has the DNA TGTGCCAGCAGCTTCCGACAGGTGCCAGTCTCTGGAAACACCATATATTTT.

This clone is a singleton in its sample. This rearrangement joins TRBV4-1 to TRBJ2-2, with D perhaps matching TRBD2 (5 bases). Per the germline V gene, CDR1 is MGHRA and CDR2 is YSYEKL. V was cut by 2 bases and J by 5 bases, with 12 bases left in between. This CDR3 is built from 15 residues. CDR3 nucleotide sequence: TGCGCCAGCAGCCAACTAGCTCTTAGGACCGGGGAGCTGTTTTTT. This gives the protein CASSQLALRTGELFF.

The V call is TRBV3-1 (or the pseudogene TRBV3-2), the J call TRBJ2-3; TRBD2 agrees at 13 bases. Germline lookup yields CDR1 LGHDT and CDR2 YNNKEL (reference sequence). Germline trimming cut 7 bases from V and 4 bases from J; bases unmatched to any gene: 8. This CDR3 comprises 16 residues. CDR3 in DNA: TGTGCCAGCACCCCTACTAGCGGGGGGGCCCCAGATACGCAGTATTTT. It yields the protein CASTPTSGGAPDTQYF.